The 21 T cell receptor beta chains presented below share a single source sample, sequenced in a study of T-cell reconstitution after alpha-beta-depleted transplantation in children. The authors prepared the TCRbeta library with unique molecular identifiers. TCRdb re-called the PCR reads with MiXCR, one entry per CDR3 protein. The repertoire holds about 540,000 distinct CDR3 sequences, with around 17% as singletons. Sequencing was performed on PBMCs from the stem cell graft donor, taken from the stem cell graft. These receptors came from a human donor who donated a stem cell graft to a child with acute lymphoblastic leukemia.

The chain is built from TRBV27 and TRBJ2-5, with D hard to call. This CDR3 spans 13 amino acids. The germline V and J ends were trimmed by 6 bases and 5 bases, with 13 bases remaining between them. The germline CDR1 and CDR2 sequences are MNHEY and SMNVEV (reference sequence). CDR3 loop: CASSPAPGETQYF. Written as DNA, the CDR3 is TGTGCCAGCAGCCCCGCACCCGGGGAGACCCAGTACTTC.

In DNA form, the CDR3 reads TGCGCCAGCAGGACAGGGGGGGACTACGAGCAGTACTTC. Residues: CASRTGGDYEQYF. The chain couples TRBV10-2 to TRBJ2-7, with TRBD1 matching over 9 bases. Trimming took 6 bases from V and 3 from J; bases not matched to a gene: 3. This CDR3 is built from 13 residues. Germline lookup yields CDR1 WSHSY and CDR2 SAAADI.

This clonotype appeared many times. The CDR3 sequence is CASSMWTGSYEQYF. CDR3 sequence (DNA): TGCGCCAGCAGCATGTGGACAGGGAGCTACGAGCAGTACTTC. The chain links TRBV5-1 to TRBJ2-7; TRBD1 matches at 8 bases. Germline loops: CDR1 SGHRS, CDR2 YFSETQ. The V segment lost 4 bases and the J segment 3 bases; nucleotides outside the gene matches: 6. This CDR3 contains 14 residues.

Only a few counts were recorded for this clonotype. CDR3 bases: TGCGCCAGCAGCTATAGAATAGGAGAAAAACTGTTTTTT. It yields the protein CASSYRIGEKLFF. The chain uses TRBV4-1 and TRBJ1-4; no clear D. This CDR3 spans 13 amino acids. V was pared by 5 bases and J by 8 bases, with 12 bases between. CDR1 MGHRA and CDR2 YSYEKL come from the germline V gene.

This chain joins TRBV7-3 and TRBJ1-2; possibly TRBD1 for D (5 bases). Trimming cost V 5 bases and J 4 bases, with 20 bases left between them. Germline CDR1 reads SGHTA; CDR2 reads FQGTGA. The CDR3 runs 16 residues. The CDR3 spells CASSRPYRRGGYGYTF. The CDR3 DNA reads TGTGCCAGCAGCCGCCCATACAGGCGAGGAGGCTATGGCTACACCTTC.

The chain joins TRBV7-2 to TRBJ2-1; tentatively, D is TRBD1 or TRBD2 (5 bases each). Per the germline V gene, CDR1 is SGHTA and CDR2 is FQGNSA. The CDR3 runs to 16 residues. Trimming left V 2 bases short and J 3 bases short, with 14 bases between. The CDR3 DNA is TGTGCCAGCAGCTTACCAGGGAGAAGATACTACAATGAGCAGTTCTTC. Protein: CASSLPGRRYYNEQFF.

This clonotype was observed at least ten times. The CDR3 sequence is CASSLSEGQPQHF. CDR3 coding DNA: TGTGCCAGCAGTTTATCTGAGGGGCAGCCCCAGCATTTT. The rearrangement joins TRBV27 to TRBJ1-5, with D perhaps TRBD1 (5 bases). With 0 bases removed from V and 7 bases from J, the gap between germline ends came to 7 bases. Germline values: CDR1 MNHEY, CDR2 SMNVEV (reference sequence). The CDR3 spans 13 residues.

V is TRBV5-6 and J is TRBJ2-1; TRBD2 matches 12 bases. This CDR3 comprises 15 residues. Germline-derived CDR1 and CDR2 are SGHDT and YYEEEE. V lost 4 bases and J lost 12; bases outside the gene matches: 11. The CDR3 protein is CASSQEPSGRGPQFF. CDR3 nucleotides: TGTGCCAGCAGCCAGGAACCTAGCGGGAGGGGCCCGCAGTTCTTC.

This clonotype was observed a handful of times. The chain employs TRBV27 and TRBJ2-5; D may be TRBD2 (5 bases). Germline CDR1 MNHEY, CDR2 SMNVEV (reference sequence). This CDR3 contains 14 residues. Trimming shortened V by 8 bases and J by 7 bases, and 20 bases separated the two germline ends. The CDR3 coding sequence is TGTGCCAGCCGCAAACTAGAGCCCGGTGGGACCCAGTACTTC. Translation gives CASRKLEPGGTQYF.

The sample holds a few counts of this clonotype. The chain carries TRBV5-1 and TRBJ2-7; D not resolved. Germline values: CDR1 SGHRS, CDR2 YFSETQ. The CDR3 is made up of 12 amino acids. V lost 4 bases and J 5 bases, leaving 10 bases between the germline ends. The DNA for the CDR3 is TGCGCCAGCAGCCACAGTCTCGACGAGCAGTACTTC. Its protein product is CASSHSLDEQYF.

This clonotype occurred a few times. The V call is TRBV27, the J call TRBJ2-2; 7 bases fit TRBD2. The junction had 7 bases not matched to a gene; V was cut back by 7 bases and J by 2 bases. Germline CDR1 reads MNHEY; CDR2 reads SMNVEV (reference sequence). The CDR3 covers 15 residues. The CDR3 DNA follows: TGTGCCAGCACCTATCGCGGGAGTAACACCGGGGAGCTGTTTTTT. Translation gives CASTYRGSNTGELFF.

This clonotype was seen only a few times. The chain's CDR3 is CASSLASGAYQETQYF. In nucleotides, the CDR3 is TGCGCCAGCAGCTTGGCTAGCGGGGCGTACCAAGAGACCCAGTACTTC. This rearrangement joins TRBV5-1 to TRBJ2-5, with 9 nucleotides matching TRBD2. The V gene's germline CDR1 is SGHRS and CDR2 YFSETQ. Trimming removed 0 bases from V and 0 bases from J; junction bases left unmatched: 3. This CDR3 is built from 16 residues.

The chain's CDR3 is CASSLPGRYEQYF. DNA for the CDR3: TGTGCCAGCAGTTTACCAGGGCGCTACGAGCAGTACTTC. The chain carries TRBV28 and TRBJ2-7, with D possibly being TRBD1 (5 bases). Trimming left V 2 bases short and J 3 bases short, with 8 bases between. The CDR3 covers 13 residues. Germline V gene data show CDR1 as MDHEN and CDR2 as SYDVKM. The full variable domain, with the rest looked up from reference TRBV28 and TRBJ2-7, is DVKVTQSSRYLVKRTGEKVFLECVQDMDHENMFWYRQDPGLGLRLIYFSYDVKMKEKGDIPEGYSVSREKKERFSLILESASTNQTSMYLCASSLPGRYEQYFGPGTRLTVT.

This clonotype has a handful of counts. The J gene is TRBJ2-1, the V gene TRBV13, with 7 bases identical to TRBD1. The CDR3 runs 20 residues. The germline V gene has CDR1 PRHDT and CDR2 FYEKMQ (reference sequence). The ends lost 5 bases at V and 3 bases at J; junction bases unmatched: 22. The CDR3 protein is CASSPIGQAIPGPGYNEQFF. For the CDR3, the DNA is TGTGCCAGCAGCCCCATAGGACAGGCGATCCCCGGCCCCGGCTACAATGAGCAGTTCTTC.

Many counts were recorded for this clonotype. The chain uses TRBV4-1 and TRBJ1-3; D ambiguous. The CDR3 has 16 residues. Germline V gene data show CDR1 as MGHRA and CDR2 as YSYEKL. V gave up 0 bases and J gave up 2 bases, with 11 bases separating them. The CDR3 DNA sequence: TGCGCCAGCAGCCAAGATTTTACTTTCACTGGAAACACCATATATTTT. This translates into CASSQDFTFTGNTIYF.

This chain connects TRBV18 to TRBJ2-2; 7 bases are shared with TRBD1. The CDR3 loop spans 15 amino acids. The V and J ends lost 5 bases and 4 bases, in that order; junction bases with no gene match: 7. Germline values: CDR1 KGHSH, CDR2 LQKENI. The CDR3 region has the DNA TGTGCCAGCTCATCTGGACAGGTCGGCACCGGGGAGCTGTTTTTT. It specifies CASSSGQVGTGELFF.

The chain uses TRBV20-1 and TRBJ2-7; possibly TRBD2 for D (6 bases). With 4 bases removed from V and 0 bases from J, the gap between germline ends came to 16 bases. Germline V gene sequence: CDR1 DFQATT, CDR2 SNEGSKA (reference sequence). The length of the CDR3 is 15 residues. The DNA for the CDR3 is TGCAGTGCTACTGGGACTGAGTCCAGCTCCTACGAGCAGTACTTC. Encoded protein: CSATGTESSSYEQYF.

In this sample, this clonotype turned up a few times. V and J are TRBV6-5 and TRBJ1-4; the D is unclear. The CDR3 covers 15 residues. Per the germline V gene, CDR1 is MNHEY and CDR2 is SVGAGI. V lost 8 bases to trimming and J lost 0 bases, with 13 bases between them. The CDR3 region is CASVTRSATNEKLFF. CDR3 coding DNA: TGTGCCAGCGTTACTCGGAGCGCAACTAATGAAAAACTGTTTTTT.

This clonotype showed up just a few times. This chain uses TRBV7-6 with TRBJ2-7, with TRBD2 as a possible D gene (5 bases). With 1 base removed from V and 6 bases from J, the gap between germline ends came to 10 bases. Per germline, CDR1 SGHVS and CDR2 FNYEAQ. The CDR3 length is 13 residues. The chain's CDR3 is CASSLVGSSEQYF. CDR3 coding DNA: TGTGCCAGCAGCTTAGTTGGGAGTAGCGAGCAGTACTTC.

This clonotype was observed a few times. The chain employs TRBV25-1 and TRBJ2-7, with D possibly matching TRBD1 (6 bases). V gave up 6 bases and J gave up 2 bases, with 17 bases separating them. The length of the CDR3 is 15 residues. In germline, CDR1 is MGHDK, CDR2 SYGVNS. The CDR3 DNA reads as TGTGCCAGCAGGTCCGACAGGCCTTACCCCTACGAGCAGTACTTC. Its translation is CASRSDRPYPYEQYF.

The chain employs TRBV9 and TRBJ1-1, with 11 nucleotides matching TRBD1. This CDR3 contains 18 residues. The J segment lost 6 bases and the V segment lost 1 base, leaving 14 bases of the junction unmatched. Germline loops: CDR1 SGDLS, CDR2 YYNGEE. The CDR3 DNA is TGTGCCAGCAGCGTATCCGGACAGGGGGCTCCCCCGTCCCCTGAAGCTTTCTTT. Translating it yields CASSVSGQGAPPSPEAFF.